The rows below give T cell receptor beta chains drawn from one sample of a study of Tregs in tolerant kidney transplant recipients. Repertoires were generated with immunoSEQ multiplex PCR, while TCRdb's copy carries only in-frame clones and drops some. The repertoire holds about 77,000 clones, with roughly 98% as singletons. The specimen comprised CD4+ T cells from blood, sampled before the transplant. Source of these receptors: a human donor who received a combined kidney and bone marrow transplant. The CDR3 runs from the conserved cysteine through the conserved F or W. A D gene is named only where the DNA matches it firmly. Only some rows state a clone size, as once, few, many or a class for expanded clones.

V gene: TRBV10-3
J gene: TRBJ2-3
D gene: TRBD2
clone size: -
CDR3 length: 15
CDR3 protein: CAISDHSGGTDTQYF
CDR3 DNA: TGTGCCATCAGTGATCATAGCGGGGGCACAGATACGCAGTATTTT

V gene: TRBV11-2
J gene: TRBJ1-5
D gene: TRBD1
clone size: -
CDR3 length: 17
CDR3 protein: CASSLDRGGTANQPQHF
CDR3 DNA: TGTGCCAGCAGCTTAGATCGTGGCGGGACAGCAAATCAGCCCCAGCATTTT

V gene: TRBV18
J gene: TRBJ2-7
D gene: TRBD1
clone size: -
CDR3 length: 14
CDR3 protein: CASSPPGTASEQYF
CDR3 DNA: TGTGCCAGCTCACCTCCTGGGACAGCTTCCGAGCAGTACTTC

V gene: TRBV5-1
J gene: TRBJ2-2
D gene: TRBD2
clone size: -
CDR3 length: 17
CDR3 protein: CASSLAIVAGTTGELFF
CDR3 DNA: TGCGCCAGCAGCTTGGCCATCGTAGCGGGTACGACCGGGGAGCTGTTTTTT

V gene: TRBV18
J gene: TRBJ1-1
D gene: -
clone size: -
CDR3 length: 13
CDR3 protein: CASSREADTEAFF
CDR3 DNA: TGTGCCAGCTCTCGGGAAGCGGACACTGAAGCTTTCTTT

V gene: TRBV5-6
J gene: TRBJ2-1
D gene: -
clone size: -
CDR3 length: 16
CDR3 protein: CASSSLPLLAHWEQFF
CDR3 DNA: TGTGCCAGCAGCTCACTACCTCTCCTTGCCCATTGGGAGCAGTTCTTC

V gene: TRBV7-3
J gene: TRBJ2-3
D gene: -
clone size: -
CDR3 length: 17
CDR3 protein: CASSLANIGGETDTQYF
CDR3 DNA: TGTGCCAGCAGCCTAGCGAATATTGGGGGAGAAACAGATACGCAGTATTTT

V gene: TRBV7-6
J gene: TRBJ1-4
D gene: -
clone size: -
CDR3 length: 14
CDR3 protein: CASSSGVSNEKLFF
CDR3 DNA: TGTGCCAGCAGCTCAGGGGTATCTAATGAAAAACTGTTTTTT

V gene: TRBV27
J gene: TRBJ2-7
D gene: -
clone size: -
CDR3 length: 14
CDR3 protein: CASSLGLNSYEQYF
CDR3 DNA: TGTGCCAGCAGTTTAGGGCTAAACTCCTACGAGCAGTACTTC

V gene: TRBV6-5
J gene: TRBJ2-1
D gene: TRBD2
clone size: -
CDR3 length: 13
CDR3 protein: CASNGGRYNEQFF
CDR3 DNA: TGTGCCAGCAACGGCGGGAGGTACAATGAGCAGTTCTTC

V gene: TRBV5-1
J gene: TRBJ2-6
D gene: -
clone size: -
CDR3 length: 14
CDR3 protein: CASSFGTRSNVLTF
CDR3 DNA: TGCGCCAGCAGCTTTGGGACAAGGAGCAACGTCCTGACTTTC

V gene: TRBV7-2
J gene: TRBJ2-7
D gene: -
clone size: once
CDR3 length: 15
CDR3 protein: CASSLLESRRYEQYF
CDR3 DNA: TGTGCCAGCAGCCTGCTAGAATCGAGACGATACGAGCAGTACTTC

V gene: TRBV6-5
J gene: TRBJ1-2
D gene: TRBD1
clone size: -
CDR3 length: 14
CDR3 protein: CASSRSPGGVGYTF
CDR3 DNA: TGTGCCAGCAGCCGTTCCCCAGGGGGCGTAGGCTACACCTTC

V gene: TRBV5-6
J gene: TRBJ1-1
D gene: -
clone size: -
CDR3 length: 16
CDR3 protein: CASSTGTWDMNTEAFF
CDR3 DNA: TGTGCCAGCAGCACCGGGACTTGGGATATGAACACTGAAGCTTTCTTT

V gene: TRBV7-9
J gene: TRBJ1-2
D gene: TRBD1
clone size: -
CDR3 length: 14
CDR3 protein: CASSLGTGGNGYTF
CDR3 DNA: TGTGCCAGCAGCTTAGGGACAGGGGGCAATGGCTACACCTTC

V gene: TRBV14
J gene: TRBJ2-3
D gene: -
clone size: -
CDR3 length: 16
CDR3 protein: CASSQAAYRLWDTQYF
CDR3 DNA: TGTGCCAGCAGCCAAGCGGCATACAGGTTGTGGGATACGCAGTATTTT

V gene: TRBV5-4
J gene: TRBJ1-5
D gene: TRBD1
clone size: -
CDR3 length: 20
CDR3 protein: CAPRDPNRTGGWSRNQPQHF
CDR3 DNA: TGTGCCCCTCGAGACCCGAACAGGACAGGGGGATGGTCTCGGAATCAGCCCCAGCATTTT

V gene: TRBV9
J gene: TRBJ1-2
D gene: TRBD1
clone size: -
CDR3 length: 16
CDR3 protein: CASSIHRQGSNYGYTF
CDR3 DNA: TGTGCCAGCAGCATACACAGACAGGGATCCAACTATGGCTACACCTTC